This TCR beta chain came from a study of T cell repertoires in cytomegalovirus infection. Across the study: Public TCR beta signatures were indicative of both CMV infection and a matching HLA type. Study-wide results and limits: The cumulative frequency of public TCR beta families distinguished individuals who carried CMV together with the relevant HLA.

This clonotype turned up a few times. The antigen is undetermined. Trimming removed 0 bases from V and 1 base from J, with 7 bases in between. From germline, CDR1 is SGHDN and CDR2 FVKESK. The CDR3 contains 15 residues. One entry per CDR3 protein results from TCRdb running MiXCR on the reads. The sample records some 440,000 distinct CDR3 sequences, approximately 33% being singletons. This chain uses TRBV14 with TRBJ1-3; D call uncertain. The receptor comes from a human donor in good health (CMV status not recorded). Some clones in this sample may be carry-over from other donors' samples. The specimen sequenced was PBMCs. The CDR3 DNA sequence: TGTGCCAGCAGCCAAGATAGGTATTCTGGAAACACCATATATTTT. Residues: CASSQDRYSGNTIYF.